Listed here are 27 T cell receptor beta chains from one sample, sequenced in a study of Tregs in tolerant kidney transplant recipients. Recipients received nonmyeloablative bone marrow transplants from related graft donors, with transient mixed chimerism. Sequencing used immunoSEQ multiplex PCR; TCRdb keeps in-frame clones, though not all of them. The data contain tens of thousands of clones, 90% to 95% of them singletons. The sequencing used CD4+ T cells from blood (PBMCs), collected 24 months after the transplant. Receptors were obtained from a human patient who received a combined kidney and bone marrow transplant. Some T cells here may be from the graft donor.

This rearrangement joins TRBV7-2 to TRBJ1-2; D possibly corresponds to TRBD1 (5 bases). V was cut by 6 bases and J by 5 bases, with 13 bases left in between. This CDR3 is 13 amino acids long. Germline values: CDR1 SGHTA, CDR2 FQGNSA. CDR3 sequence reads: CASSSGLGYGYTF. CDR3 coding DNA: TGTGCCAGCAGTTCAGGGTTAGGTTATGGCTACACCTTC.

V usage is TRBV7-2 and J usage is TRBJ2-5; 10 nucleotides align to TRBD2. The CDR3 is 14 residues long. V was clipped by 4 bases and J by 5 bases; unmatched bases: 4. Germline CDR1 reads SGHTA; CDR2 reads FQGNSA. CDR3 in amino acids: CASSSGLAFETQYF. CDR3 sequence (DNA): TGTGCCAGCAGCTCGGGACTAGCGTTTGAGACCCAGTACTTC.

V usage is TRBV28 and J usage is TRBJ1-1; possible D gene TRBD1, 5 bases. The CDR3 covers 14 residues. Trimming cost V 8 bases and J 1 base, with 14 bases left between them. The V gene's germline CDR1 is MDHEN and CDR2 SYDVKM. The CDR3 region has the DNA TGTGCCAGCCTACCAGGGCAGAGGAACACTGAAGCTTTCTTT. Amino acids: CASLPGQRNTEAFF. Full variable domain (missing parts from reference TRBV28 and TRBJ1-1): DVKVTQSSRYLVKRTGEKVFLECVQDMDHENMFWYRQDPGLGLRLIYFSYDVKMKEKGDIPEGYSVSREKKERFSLILESASTNQTSMYLCASLPGQRNTEAFFGQGTRLTVV.

The V and J genes are TRBV15 and TRBJ1-4; D possibly corresponds to TRBD1 (5 bases). Trimming removed 1 base from V and 3 bases from J, with 12 bases in between. CDR3 size: 16 residues. From germline, CDR1 is LNHNV and CDR2 YYDKDF (reference sequence). The CDR3 region has the DNA TGTGCCACCAGCAGAGCAACGACAGTTCCTAATGAAAAACTGTTTTTT. Its translation is CATSRATTVPNEKLFF.

This rearrangement joins TRBV13 to TRBJ1-2; D call uncertain. The V end was cut by 6 bases, the J end by 13 bases, with 18 bases between. The CDR3 is made up of 12 amino acids. Per the germline V gene, CDR1 is PRHDT and CDR2 is FYEKMQ (reference sequence). CDR3 nucleotides: TGTGCCAGCAGTTTTCGGTATGCAAGTAGCACCTTC. Translating gives CASSFRYASSTF. Full variable domain (remainder filled in from reference TRBV13 and TRBJ1-2): AAGVIQSPRHLIKEKRETATLKCYPIPRHDTVYWYQQGPGQDPQFLISFYEKMQSDKGSIPDRFSAQQFSDYHSELNMSSLELGDSALYFCASSFRYASSTFGSGTRLTVV.

The chain carries TRBV5-1 and TRBJ1-1; 9 bases are shared with TRBD1. CDR3 length equals 17 residues. Trimming took 4 bases from V and 0 from J; bases not matched to a gene: 10. The germline CDR1 and CDR2 sequences are SGHRS and YFSETQ. The DNA of the CDR3 is TGCGCCAGCAGCCGTCGATCGGGACAGGGTATGAACACTGAAGCTTTCTTT. Translating gives CASSRRSGQGMNTEAFF.

This chain joins TRBV5-4 and TRBJ2-5; D is unresolved. The CDR3 is made up of 14 amino acids. Germline V CDR1 and CDR2: SGHNT, YYREEE (reference sequence). The germline V and J ends were trimmed by 2 bases and 3 bases, with 11 bases remaining between them. CDR3 in amino acids: CASSFYGQEETQYF. As DNA, the CDR3 is TGTGCCAGCAGCTTCTACGGTCAGGAAGAGACCCAGTACTTC.

The genes are TRBV18 and TRBJ2-3; 8 bases align to TRBD2. The J segment lost 3 bases and the V segment lost 3 bases, leaving 11 bases of the junction unmatched. The germline V gene encodes CDR1 KGHSH and CDR2 LQKENI. There are 17 residues in the CDR3. The CDR3 loop reads CASSPRREGPLTDTQYF. CDR3 sequence (DNA): TGTGCCAGCTCACCTCGCCGGGAGGGCCCTCTGACAGATACGCAGTATTTT. Full variable domain (outside the CDR3, taken from reference TRBV18 and TRBJ2-3): NAGVMQNPRHLVRRRGQEARLRCSPMKGHSHVYWYRQLPEEGLKFMVYLQKENIIDESGMPKERFSAEFPKEGPSILRIQQVVRGDSAAYFCASSPRREGPLTDTQYFGPGTRLTVL.

V and J are TRBV4-1 and TRBJ2-7; D is perhaps TRBD2 (5 bases). Per the germline V gene, CDR1 is MGHRA and CDR2 is YSYEKL. The CDR3 is 15 residues long. V was cut by 0 bases and J by 1 base, with 10 bases left in between. CDR3 sequence: CASSQETSGSYEQYF. CDR3 nucleotide sequence: TGCGCCAGCAGCCAAGAGACATCGGGGTCCTACGAGCAGTACTTC.

This clone was seen just once. The chain is built from TRBV30 and TRBJ2-4; tentatively, D is TRBD1 (6 bases). The CDR3 has 14 residues. The V and J ends lost 2 bases and 1 base respectively, with 9 bases between them. Germline V lookup: CDR1 GTSNPN, CDR2 SVGIG (reference sequence). The DNA for the CDR3 is TGTGCCTGGAGTCCAGACAGGGCCAAAAACATTCAGTACTTC. Translated, it gives CAWSPDRAKNIQYF.

The rearrangement joins TRBV14 to TRBJ2-3, with D perhaps TRBD1 (6 bases). This CDR3 is built from 16 residues. The V gene lost 1 base and the J gene lost 6 bases, with 17 bases spanning the gap. Germline CDR1 SGHDN, CDR2 FVKESK. CDR3 DNA: TGTGCCAGCAGCCAAGGTACAGGGAATGTGCTGGATACGCAGTATTTT. It is translated as CASSQGTGNVLDTQYF.

The J gene is TRBJ2-5, the V gene TRBV7-2; D uncertain. The CDR3 has 13 amino acids. The V and J ends lost 1 base and 1 base respectively, with 4 bases between them. Germline loops: CDR1 SGHTA, CDR2 FQGNSA. The CDR3 sequence: CASSLVAQETQYF. The CDR3 coding sequence is TGTGCCAGCAGCTTAGTGGCCCAAGAGACCCAGTACTTC.

The chain carries TRBV5-4 and TRBJ2-5; TRBD2 aligns across 12 bases. Trimming removed 2 bases from V and 3 bases from J; junction bases left unmatched: 2. Germline loops: CDR1 SGHNT, CDR2 YYREEE (reference sequence). This CDR3 has 15 residues. The CDR3, as DNA: TGTGCCAGCAGCTTCAGACTAGCGGGGGAAGAGACCCAGTACTTC. This translates into CASSFRLAGEETQYF.

This clone showed up just a few times. This chain joins TRBV7-2 and TRBJ1-2; 8 nucleotides align to TRBD1. The CDR3 covers 14 residues. Per germline, CDR1 SGHTA and CDR2 FQGNSA. The trim removed 2 bases at V and 4 bases at J, leaving 3 bases unmatched. CDR3 sequence: CASSLLTGAYGYTF. In nucleotides, the CDR3 is TGTGCCAGCAGCTTATTGACAGGGGCCTATGGCTACACCTTC.

This chain uses TRBV7-6 with TRBJ2-2; TRBD1 matches 9 bases. V lost 2 bases, J lost 3 bases, and 19 bases stayed unmatched. Germline CDR1 and CDR2: SGHVS and FNYEAQ. The CDR3 consists of 21 residues. For the CDR3, the DNA is TGTGCCAGCAGCTTAAGGCCGTCGGTCGGGACAGGGCGTCTACACACCGGGGAGCTGTTTTTT. This codes for CASSLRPSVGTGRLHTGELFF.

This chain joins TRBV5-1 and TRBJ2-1; 10 bases fit TRBD2. This CDR3 contains 15 residues. CDR1 and CDR2 (germline): SGHRS, YFSETQ. V dropped 2 bases and J dropped 4; count of bases not matched to a gene: 3. CDR3 sequence reads: CASSFTSGEYNEQFF. The CDR3 DNA reads as TGCGCCAGCAGCTTCACTAGCGGGGAATACAATGAGCAGTTCTTC.

V usage is TRBV6-5 and J usage is TRBJ2-1; no reliable D call. V lost 6 bases to trimming and J lost 4 bases, with 4 bases between them. Germline CDR1 and CDR2: MNHEY and SVGAGI. CDR3 length: 11 amino acids. DNA of the CDR3: TGTGCCAGCAGCAAATACAATGAGCAGTTCTTC. Its protein product is CASSKYNEQFF.

CDR3 sequence reads: CASSIDLINRVDGYTF. Here the CDR3 DNA reads TGTGCCAGTAGTATAGACCTTATTAATAGAGTCGATGGCTACACCTTC. V is TRBV19 and J is TRBJ1-2; D uncertain. V dropped 0 bases and J dropped 6 bases, with 17 bases sitting between them. The CDR3 length is 16 residues. Germline CDR1 reads LNHDA; CDR2 reads SQIVND (reference sequence).

The genes are TRBV5-1 and TRBJ2-5; perhaps TRBD1 as D (7 bases). With 3 bases removed from V and 1 base from J, the gap between germline ends came to 16 bases. The CDR3 sequence is 16 residues long. CDR1 and CDR2 (germline): SGHRS, YFSETQ. CDR3 nucleotide sequence: TGCGCCAGCAGCTCCCCCGACAGGGACTTCCAAGAGACCCAGTACTTC. This gives the protein CASSSPDRDFQETQYF.

The chain links TRBV5-1 to TRBJ2-3, with TRBD2 matching over 10 bases. This CDR3 spans 16 amino acids. CDR1 and CDR2 from the germline V gene are SGHRS and YFSETQ. V shed 3 bases and J 3 bases; nucleotides not matched to a gene: 7. The CDR3 region has the DNA TGCGCCAGCAGCTCCCCTAGCGGGAGAGGGACAGATACGCAGTATTTT. Amino acid sequence: CASSSPSGRGTDTQYF.

V and J are TRBV7-8 and TRBJ2-1; D gene uncertain. This CDR3 is built from 16 residues. Between the trimmed V and J ends, which lost 3 bases and 4 bases, there was a span of 16 bases. CDR1 and CDR2 (germline): SGHVS, FQNEAQ. This chain's CDR3 is CASSLVLARTYNEQFF. The CDR3 nucleotides are TGTGCCAGCAGCTTGGTACTTGCGCGCACGTACAATGAGCAGTTCTTC.

The chain joins TRBV4-3 to TRBJ2-1; 10 bases are shared with TRBD2. The trim removed 4 bases at V and 4 bases at J, leaving 4 bases unmatched. Germline V CDR1 and CDR2: LGHNA, YSLEER. CDR3 size: 15 residues. The CDR3: CASSPAGGYYNEQFF. The CDR3 region has the DNA TGCGCCAGCAGCCCAGCGGGAGGGTATTACAATGAGCAGTTCTTC.

Written as DNA, the CDR3 is TGTGCCACCGAGGGAGAGTTCTCAGATACGCAGTATTTT. Amino acid sequence: CATEGEFSDTQYF. The rearrangement uses TRBV6-6 and TRBJ2-3, with D perhaps TRBD2 (5 bases). V shed 10 bases and J shed 4 bases, with 15 bases lying between them. The CDR3 contains 13 residues. Germline lookup yields CDR1 MNHNY and CDR2 SVGAGI (reference sequence).

V usage is TRBV9 and J usage is TRBJ2-5, with D possibly matching TRBD1 (5 bases). Trimming pared 0 bases from V and 7 bases from J, leaving 16 bases between. CDR1 is SGDLS, CDR2 YYNGEE, per germline. The CDR3 is made up of 15 amino acids. The CDR3 nucleotides read TGTGCCAGCAGCGTAGGCTGGACAAGGGTTGGGACCCAGTACTTC. Translating gives CASSVGWTRVGTQYF.

V is TRBV19 and J is TRBJ2-1; 7 bases are shared with TRBD2. There are 16 residues in the CDR3. CDR1 and CDR2 (germline): LNHDA, SQIVND (reference sequence). V lost 7 bases, J lost 9 bases, and 18 bases stayed unmatched. The CDR3 reads CASTPLLGRASSEQFF. In nucleotides, the CDR3 is TGTGCCAGTACCCCCCTGTTGGGGAGGGCCTCCAGTGAGCAGTTCTTC.

V usage is TRBV5-4 and J usage is TRBJ2-5, with TRBD2 as a possible D gene (6 bases). CDR1 is SGHNT and CDR2 is YYREEE in the germline V gene (reference sequence). V shed 0 bases and J shed 2 bases, with 8 bases lying between them. The CDR3 consists of 14 residues. CDR3 DNA: TGTGCCAGCAGCTTGGCTGGACTACAAGAGACCCAGTACTTC. Translated, it gives CASSLAGLQETQYF.

The chain joins TRBV7-9 to TRBJ2-1, with D hard to call. The germline V and J ends were trimmed by 3 bases and 7 bases, with 10 bases remaining between them. The V gene's germline CDR1 is SEHNR and CDR2 FQNEAQ (reference sequence). CDR3 length: 13 residues. As DNA, the CDR3 is TGTGCCAGCAGCTTCGACGGCGGAAATGAGCAGTTCTTC. This gives the protein CASSFDGGNEQFF.